The 12 T cell receptor beta chains given below trace back to one sample, sequenced in a study of response to subunit inactivated influenza vaccine listed by TCRdb under 2018. Library generation was performed with RT-PCR. These reads were obtained on an Illumina HiSeq 2500. TCRdb trimmed public reads at Q25 via fastp, called clones via MiXCR and kept in-frame beta chains. When rows share a CDR3 protein, they turn into one entry using the most common DNA and genes. The sample contains about 240,000 distinct CDR3 sequences, 10% to 15% of them found a single time. In total, the top ten clones hold about 7.8% of the sample. The source was non-naive T cells sorted from PBMCs, collected 14 to 15 days before vaccination. What the cell subset or site label conveys for this sample: memory T cell fraction. The receptors derive from a man aged 45-60 years who received an inactivated influenza vaccine. Donor details come from another sample of the same person, matched by shared clones.

This clonotype was counted only a few times. V gene TRBV10-3 combines with J gene TRBJ2-5; D call uncertain. V lost 5 bases and J 5 bases, leaving 12 bases between the germline ends. This CDR3 has 13 residues. Germline lookup yields CDR1 ENHRY and CDR2 SYGVKD. The chain's CDR3 is CAISTTVRETQYF. In DNA form, the CDR3 reads TGTGCCATCAGTACTACCGTCCGGGAGACCCAGTACTTC.

The rearrangement links TRBV29-1 to TRBJ1-2, with TRBD1 as a possible D gene (5 bases). V was shortened by 5 bases and J by 2 bases, with 21 bases between the two germline ends. The germline V gene has CDR1 SQVTM and CDR2 ANQGSEA. The CDR3 covers 16 residues. The CDR3 is CSVRGGESPTNYGYTF. CDR3 in DNA: TGCAGCGTTCGTGGGGGGGAGTCACCTACAAACTATGGCTACACCTTC.

This chain uses TRBV29-1 with TRBJ2-1; D uncertain. V lost 7 bases and J lost 0, with 7 bases in between. Germline assignment: CDR1 SQVTM and CDR2 ANQGSEA. The CDR3 totals 12 residues. CDR3 DNA: TGCAGCGCGTGGTCCTCCTACAATGAGCAGTTCTTC. Protein product: CSAWSSYNEQFF.

The gene calls are TRBV2 and TRBJ2-3; 8 nucleotides align to TRBD2. The CDR3 totals 14 residues. Germline-derived CDR1 and CDR2 are SNHLY and FYNNEI. V was pared by 4 bases and J by 1 base, with 1 base of the junction left unmatched. The DNA for the CDR3 is TGTGCCAGCAGTGTACTAGCGGGCACAGATACGCAGTATTTT. It yields the protein CASSVLAGTDTQYF.

This clonotype was recorded many times. This chain connects TRBV29-1 to TRBJ1-4; D possibly corresponds to TRBD1 (5 bases). Germline-derived CDR1 and CDR2 are SQVTM and ANQGSEA. The V end lost 4 bases, the J end lost 4 bases, and 13 bases lay between the germline ends. The CDR3 loop spans 14 amino acids. The CDR3 DNA reads TGCAGCGTTGTTGGGGCTGAGAATAATGAAAAACTGTTTTTT. Translation: CSVVGAENNEKLFF.

The genes are TRBV5-5 and TRBJ1-5; tentative D call: TRBD1 (5 bases). Trimming took off 3 bases at V and 2 bases at J, with 9 bases between the two ends. The CDR3 sequence is 14 residues long. The germline V gene has CDR1 SGHKS and CDR2 YYEKEE (reference sequence). CDR3 amino acids: CASSWTQRNQPQHF. The CDR3 nucleotides are TGTGCCAGCAGCTGGACACAGCGCAATCAGCCCCAGCATTTT. Filled out from reference TRBV5-5 and TRBJ1-5, the complete variable domain reads DAGVTQSPTHLIKTRGQQVTLRCSPISGHKSVSWYQQVLGQGPQFIFQYYEKEERGRGNFPDRFSARQFPNYSSELNVNALLLGDSALYLCASSWTQRNQPQHFGDGTRLSIL.

The sample holds a few counts of this clonotype. V and J are TRBV12-3 or TRBV12-4 and TRBJ2-1; 9 nucleotides agree with TRBD2. CDR3 length: 16 residues. The J segment lost 1 base and the V segment lost 6 bases, leaving 7 bases of the junction unmatched. This CDR3 reads CASRVSGSRSYNEQFF. The CDR3 DNA sequence: TGTGCCAGCAGAGTTAGCGGGAGCCGGTCCTACAATGAGCAGTTCTTC.

This clonotype turned up a few times. V gene TRBV11-1 combines with J gene TRBJ2-5; 8 bases are a match to TRBD2. From germline, CDR1 is SGHAT and CDR2 FQDESV (reference sequence). V shed 1 base and J 4 bases; nucleotides not matched to a gene: 5. The CDR3 consists of 15 residues. The chain's CDR3 is CASSLESGGGETQYF. The CDR3 DNA sequence: TGTGCCAGCAGCTTAGAGAGCGGGGGCGGAGAGACCCAGTACTTC.

J is TRBJ2-2 and V is TRBV7-2, with D perhaps TRBD1 or TRBD2 (7 bases each). The CDR3 contains 16 residues. Trimming left V 5 bases short and J 5 bases short, with 18 bases between. Germline loops: CDR1 SGHTA, CDR2 FQGNSA. The CDR3 loop is CASSPGGGGGTGELFF. DNA of the CDR3: TGTGCCAGCAGCCCCGGGGGAGGGGGCGGAACCGGGGAGCTGTTTTTT.

This chain uses TRBV28 with TRBJ2-7; 7 bases agree with TRBD1. This CDR3 comprises 18 residues. Germline CDR1 MDHEN, CDR2 SYDVKM. Here the CDR3 DNA reads TGTTCTAGCAGTTTATTCCTAGCCCGGACAAAGGGGGCGCGTGAGCAGTACTTC. Protein product: CSSSLFLARTKGAREQYF.

The J gene is TRBJ2-7, the V gene TRBV15; tentatively, D is TRBD2 (5 bases). The CDR3 consists of 13 residues. CDR1 and CDR2 (germline): LNHNV, YYDKDF (reference sequence). V was shortened by 0 bases and J by 7 bases, with 10 bases between the two germline ends. CDR3 nucleotide sequence: TGTGCCACCAGCAGAGAAGAGGGCTATGAGCAGTACTTC. Protein product: CATSREEGYEQYF.

This chain joins TRBV6-2 or TRBV6-3 and TRBJ1-5, with TRBD1 matching over 7 bases. Trimming took 6 bases from V and 5 from J; bases not matched to a gene: 7. Germline V gives CDR1 MNHEY, CDR2 SVGEGT. CDR3 size: 14 residues. DNA of the CDR3: TGTGCCAGCAGACTCAGACAGGGTTATCAGCCCCAGCATTTT. Its protein product is CASRLRQGYQPQHF.